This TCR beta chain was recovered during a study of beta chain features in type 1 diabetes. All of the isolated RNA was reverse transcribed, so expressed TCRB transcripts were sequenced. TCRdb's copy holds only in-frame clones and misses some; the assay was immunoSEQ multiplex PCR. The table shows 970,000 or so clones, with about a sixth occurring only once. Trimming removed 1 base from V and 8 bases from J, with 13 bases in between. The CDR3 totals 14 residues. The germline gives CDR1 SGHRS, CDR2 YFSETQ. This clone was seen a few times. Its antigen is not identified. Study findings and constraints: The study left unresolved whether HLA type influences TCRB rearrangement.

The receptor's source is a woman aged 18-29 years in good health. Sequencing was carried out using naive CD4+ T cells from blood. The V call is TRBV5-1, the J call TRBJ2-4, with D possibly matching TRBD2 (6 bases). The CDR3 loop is CASSLRRERDIQYF. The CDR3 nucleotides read TGCGCCAGCAGCTTGAGGAGGGAGAGGGACATTCAGTACTTC.